This T cell receptor beta chain emerged from a study of regulatory T cells in long-lasting Graves disease. iRepertoire HTBI primers and Arm-PCR of CDR3 regions built TCR beta libraries. TCRdb independently ran MiXCR on the multiplex PCR reads; one entry per CDR3 protein. This table has almost 350,000 distinct CDR3 sequences, around 19% appearing once. CDR3 size: 15 residues. The germline CDR1 and CDR2 sequences are DFQATT and SNEGSKA (reference sequence). Trimming left V 0 bases short and J 6 bases short, with 18 bases between. In this sample, this clonotype turned up a few times. Stated time point: persistent/refractory GD, antithyroid drugs over 5 years with positive TRAb. Scientists built the TCR library using RNA that was extracted from PBMCs.

The chain links TRBV20-1 to TRBJ2-7, with a weak D call TRBD2 (6 bases). This sequence originates from a female donor with Graves disease. The sample consisted of peripheral blood mononuclear cells (PBMCs), taken when the disease was refractory, from a patient treated with antithyroid drugs. CDR3 protein: CSARDLPVGGSEQYF. CDR3 in DNA: TGCAGTGCTAGAGATCTCCCCGTGGGAGGCTCCGAGCAGTACTTC.